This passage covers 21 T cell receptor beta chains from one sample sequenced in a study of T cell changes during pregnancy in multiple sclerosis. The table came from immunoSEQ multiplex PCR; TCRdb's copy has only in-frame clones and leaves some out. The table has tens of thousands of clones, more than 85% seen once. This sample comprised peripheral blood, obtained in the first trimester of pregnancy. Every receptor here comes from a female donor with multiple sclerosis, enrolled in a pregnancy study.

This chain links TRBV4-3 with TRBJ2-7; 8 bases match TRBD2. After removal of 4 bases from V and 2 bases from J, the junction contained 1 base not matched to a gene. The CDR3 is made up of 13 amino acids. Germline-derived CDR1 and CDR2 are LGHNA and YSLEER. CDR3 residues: CASSLSGAYEQYF. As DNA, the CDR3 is TGCGCCAGCAGCCTTAGCGGGGCCTACGAGCAGTACTTC.

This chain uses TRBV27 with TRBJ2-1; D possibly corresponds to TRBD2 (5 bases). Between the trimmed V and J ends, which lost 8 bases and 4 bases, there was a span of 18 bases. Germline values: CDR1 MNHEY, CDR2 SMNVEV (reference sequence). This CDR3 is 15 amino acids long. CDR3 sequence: CASRGSGSGYNEQFF. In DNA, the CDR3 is TGTGCCAGCCGGGGTTCGGGGTCGGGGTACAATGAGCAGTTCTTC.

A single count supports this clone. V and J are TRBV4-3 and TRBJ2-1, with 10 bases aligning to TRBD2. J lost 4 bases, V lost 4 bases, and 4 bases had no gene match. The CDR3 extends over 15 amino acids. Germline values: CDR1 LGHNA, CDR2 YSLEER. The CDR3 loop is CASSLTSGEYNEQFF. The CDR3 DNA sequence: TGCGCCAGCAGCCTTACTAGCGGGGAGTACAATGAGCAGTTCTTC.

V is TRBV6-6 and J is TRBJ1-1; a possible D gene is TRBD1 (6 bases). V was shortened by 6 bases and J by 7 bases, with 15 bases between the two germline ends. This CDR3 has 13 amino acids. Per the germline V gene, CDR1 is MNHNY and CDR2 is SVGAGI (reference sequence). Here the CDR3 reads CASRRTDEGEAFF. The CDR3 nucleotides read TGTGCCAGCAGACGGACAGACGAGGGTGAAGCTTTCTTT.

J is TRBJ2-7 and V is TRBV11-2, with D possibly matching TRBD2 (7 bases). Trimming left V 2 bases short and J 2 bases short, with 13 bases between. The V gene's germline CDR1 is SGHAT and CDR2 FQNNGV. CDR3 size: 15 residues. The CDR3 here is CASSLRGGGTYEQYF. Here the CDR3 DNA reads TGTGCCAGCAGCTTACGCGGGGGCGGTACCTACGAGCAGTACTTC.

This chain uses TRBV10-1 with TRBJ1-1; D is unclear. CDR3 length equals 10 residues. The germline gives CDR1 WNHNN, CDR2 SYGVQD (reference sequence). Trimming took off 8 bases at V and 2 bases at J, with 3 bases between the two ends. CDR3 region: CASLNTEAFF. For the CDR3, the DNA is TGCGCCAGCCTTAACACTGAAGCTTTCTTT.

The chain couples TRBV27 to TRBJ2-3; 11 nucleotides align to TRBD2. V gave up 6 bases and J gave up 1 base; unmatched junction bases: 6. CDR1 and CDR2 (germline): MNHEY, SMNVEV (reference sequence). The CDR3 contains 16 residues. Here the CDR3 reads CASRTGTSGRTDTQYF. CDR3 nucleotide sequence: TGTGCCAGCAGAACCGGGACTAGCGGACGCACAGATACGCAGTATTTT.

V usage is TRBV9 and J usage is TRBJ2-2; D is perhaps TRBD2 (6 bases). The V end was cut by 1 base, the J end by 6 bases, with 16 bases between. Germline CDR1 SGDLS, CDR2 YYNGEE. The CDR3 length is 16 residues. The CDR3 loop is CASSVFIQPGAGELFF. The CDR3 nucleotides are TGTGCCAGCAGCGTATTTATCCAGCCGGGGGCCGGGGAGCTGTTTTTT.

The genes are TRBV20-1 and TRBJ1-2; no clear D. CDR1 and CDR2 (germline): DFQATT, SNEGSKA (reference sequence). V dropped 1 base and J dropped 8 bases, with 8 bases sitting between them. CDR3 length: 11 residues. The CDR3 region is CSARGGEGYTF. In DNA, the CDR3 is TGCAGTGCTAGAGGAGGTGAAGGCTACACCTTC.

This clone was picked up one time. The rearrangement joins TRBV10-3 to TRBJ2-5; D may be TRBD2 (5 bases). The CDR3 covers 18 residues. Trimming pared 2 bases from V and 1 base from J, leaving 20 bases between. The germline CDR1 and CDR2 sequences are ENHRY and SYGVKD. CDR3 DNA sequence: TGTGCCATCAGTGAGCGCCTCGTCGGTGAGAGGGTCCAAGAGACCCAGTACTTC. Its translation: CAISERLVGERVQETQYF.

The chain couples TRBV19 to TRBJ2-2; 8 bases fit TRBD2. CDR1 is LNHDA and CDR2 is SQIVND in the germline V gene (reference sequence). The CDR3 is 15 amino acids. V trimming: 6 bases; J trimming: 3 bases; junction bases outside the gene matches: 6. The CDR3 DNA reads TGTGCCAGTAGGGTCGGAGCGGGGGACACCGGGGAGCTGTTTTTT. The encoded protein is CASRVGAGDTGELFF.

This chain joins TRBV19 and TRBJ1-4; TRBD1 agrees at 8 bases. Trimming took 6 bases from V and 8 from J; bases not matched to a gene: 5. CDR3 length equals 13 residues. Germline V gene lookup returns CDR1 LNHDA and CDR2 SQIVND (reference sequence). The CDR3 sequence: CASRGTGREKLFF. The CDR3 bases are TGTGCCAGTAGAGGGACAGGCCGAGAAAAACTGTTTTTT. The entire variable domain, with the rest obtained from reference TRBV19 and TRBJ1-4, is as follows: DGGITQSPKYLFRKEGQNVTLSCEQNLNHDAMYWYRQDPGQGLRLIYYSQIVNDFQKGDIAEGYSVSREKKESFPLTVTSAQKNPTAFYLCASRGTGREKLFFGSGTQLSVL.

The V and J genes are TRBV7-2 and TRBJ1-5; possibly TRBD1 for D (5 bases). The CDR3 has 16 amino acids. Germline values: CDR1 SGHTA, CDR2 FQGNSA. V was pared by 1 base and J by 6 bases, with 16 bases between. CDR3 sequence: CASSLVGRAGVQPQHF. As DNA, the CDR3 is TGTGCCAGCAGCTTAGTTGGCAGGGCAGGAGTTCAGCCCCAGCATTTT. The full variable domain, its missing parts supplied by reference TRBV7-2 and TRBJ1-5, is GAGVSQSPSNKVTEKGKDVELRCDPISGHTALYWYRQSLGQGLEFLIYFQGNSAPDKSGLPSDRFSAERTGGSVSTLTIQRTQQEDSAVYLCASSLVGRAGVQPQHFGDGTRLSIL.

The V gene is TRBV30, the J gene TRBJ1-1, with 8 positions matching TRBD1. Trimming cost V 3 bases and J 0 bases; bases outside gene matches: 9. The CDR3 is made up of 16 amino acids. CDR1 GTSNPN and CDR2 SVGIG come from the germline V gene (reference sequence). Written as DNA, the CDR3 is TGTGCCTGGAGCGGGACAGGAAGACGTATGAACACTGAAGCTTTCTTT. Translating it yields CAWSGTGRRMNTEAFF.

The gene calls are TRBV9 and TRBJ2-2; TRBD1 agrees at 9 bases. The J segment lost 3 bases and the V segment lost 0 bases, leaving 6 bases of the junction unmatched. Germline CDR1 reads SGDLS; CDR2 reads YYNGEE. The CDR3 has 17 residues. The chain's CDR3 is CASSVGAGTGHTGELFF. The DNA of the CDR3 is TGTGCCAGCAGCGTAGGAGCCGGGACAGGGCACACCGGGGAGCTGTTTTTT.

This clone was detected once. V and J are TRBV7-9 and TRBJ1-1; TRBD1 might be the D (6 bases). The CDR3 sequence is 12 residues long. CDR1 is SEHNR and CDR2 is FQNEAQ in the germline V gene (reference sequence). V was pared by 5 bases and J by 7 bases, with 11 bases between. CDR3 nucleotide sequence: TGTGCCAGCAGCCGAGGACAGAGTGAAGCTTTCTTT. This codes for CASSRGQSEAFF.

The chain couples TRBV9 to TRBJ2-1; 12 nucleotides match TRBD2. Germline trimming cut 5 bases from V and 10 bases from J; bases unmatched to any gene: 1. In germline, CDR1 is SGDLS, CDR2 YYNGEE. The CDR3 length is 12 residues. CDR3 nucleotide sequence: TGTGCCAGCAGTGGACTAGCGGGGGAGCAGTTCTTC. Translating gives CASSGLAGEQFF.

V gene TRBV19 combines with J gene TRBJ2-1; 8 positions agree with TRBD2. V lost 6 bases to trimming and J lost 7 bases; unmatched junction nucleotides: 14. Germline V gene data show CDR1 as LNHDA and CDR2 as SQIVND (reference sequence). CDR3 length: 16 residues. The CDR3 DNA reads TGTGCCAGTAGAAAAGGCGTGGCAGCGGGGGATAATGAGCAGTTCTTC. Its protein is CASRKGVAAGDNEQFF. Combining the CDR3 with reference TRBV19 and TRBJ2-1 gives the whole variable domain DGGITQSPKYLFRKEGQNVTLSCEQNLNHDAMYWYRQDPGQGLRLIYYSQIVNDFQKGDIAEGYSVSREKKESFPLTVTSAQKNPTAFYLCASRKGVAAGDNEQFFGPGTRLTVL.

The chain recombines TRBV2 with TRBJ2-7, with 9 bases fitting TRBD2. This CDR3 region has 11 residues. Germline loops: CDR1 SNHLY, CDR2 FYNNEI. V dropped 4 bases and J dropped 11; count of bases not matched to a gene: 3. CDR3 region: CASSGGLAEYF. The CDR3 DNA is TGTGCCAGCAGTGGGGGACTAGCAGAGTACTTC.

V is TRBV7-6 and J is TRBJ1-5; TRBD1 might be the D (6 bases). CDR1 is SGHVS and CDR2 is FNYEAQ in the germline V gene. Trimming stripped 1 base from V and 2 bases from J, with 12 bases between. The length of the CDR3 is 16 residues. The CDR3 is CASSLEDAGGNQPQHF. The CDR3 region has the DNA TGTGCCAGCAGCTTAGAGGACGCAGGGGGCAATCAGCCCCAGCATTTT.

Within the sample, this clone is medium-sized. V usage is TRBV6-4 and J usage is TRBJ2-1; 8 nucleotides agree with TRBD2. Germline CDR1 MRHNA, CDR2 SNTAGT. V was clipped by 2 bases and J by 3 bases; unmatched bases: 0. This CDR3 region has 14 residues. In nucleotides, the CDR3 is TGTGCCAGCAGTGACGCGGGGGGCTACAATGAGCAGTTCTTC. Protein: CASSDAGGYNEQFF.